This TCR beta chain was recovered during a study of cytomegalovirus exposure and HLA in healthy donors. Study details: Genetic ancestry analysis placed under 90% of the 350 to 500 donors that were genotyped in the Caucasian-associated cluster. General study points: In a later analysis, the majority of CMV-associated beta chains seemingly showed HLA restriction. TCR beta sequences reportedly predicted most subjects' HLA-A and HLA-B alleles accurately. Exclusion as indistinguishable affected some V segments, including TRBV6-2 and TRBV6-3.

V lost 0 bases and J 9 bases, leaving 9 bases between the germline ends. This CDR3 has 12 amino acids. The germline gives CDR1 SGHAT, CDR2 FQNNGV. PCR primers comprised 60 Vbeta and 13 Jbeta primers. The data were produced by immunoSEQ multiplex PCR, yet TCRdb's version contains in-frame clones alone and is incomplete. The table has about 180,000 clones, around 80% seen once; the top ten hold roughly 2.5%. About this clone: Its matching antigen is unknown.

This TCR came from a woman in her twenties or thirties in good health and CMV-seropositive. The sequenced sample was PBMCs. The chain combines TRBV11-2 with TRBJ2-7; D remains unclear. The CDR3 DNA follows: TGTGCCAGCAGCTTAGATAAGCCAGGGCAGTACTTC. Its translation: CASSLDKPGQYF.